One sample yielded the 14 T cell receptor beta chains listed below, sequenced in a study of identical twins. From the 5' RACE reads, TCRdb called clonotypes with MiXCR, one entry per CDR3 protein. The table has 700,000 to 950,000 distinct CDR3 sequences, approximately 13% seen once. These data are also associated with another study on yellow fever vaccine responses in identical twins.

The sequencing sample was made of PBMCs. Receptor source: a young woman in good health.

This clonotype was seen a handful of times. The chain has TRBV25-1 and TRBJ1-6, with D possibly TRBD1 on 6 matching bases. Germline-derived CDR1 and CDR2 are MGHDK and SYGVNS. The CDR3 runs to 13 residues. The V and J ends lost 7 bases and 10 bases respectively, with 14 bases between them. CDR3 in DNA: TGTGCCAGCACGAACAGGGAAACCTCACCCCTCCACTTT. Translated: CASTNRETSPLHF.

There are a few counts of this clonotype. V usage is TRBV5-1 and J usage is TRBJ2-7, with TRBD1 matching over 8 bases. This CDR3 is built from 14 residues. V dropped 4 bases and J dropped 2; count of bases not matched to a gene: 5. Germline V gives CDR1 SGHRS, CDR2 YFSETQ. The CDR3 DNA follows: TGCGCCAGCAGCCCGACAGGGGCCCCCTACGAGCAGTACTTC. This translates into CASSPTGAPYEQYF.

The chain employs TRBV27 and TRBJ1-5; D not certain. Looked up from germline, CDR1 is MNHEY and CDR2 is SMNVEV (reference sequence). The CDR3 has 10 residues. The ends were cut back, 7 bases at V and 6 bases at J, with 4 bases in the middle. CDR3: CASKGQPQHF. In DNA, the CDR3 is TGTGCCAGCAAAGGTCAGCCCCAGCATTTT.

This clonotype was counted only a few times. V usage is TRBV20-1 and J usage is TRBJ2-5; the D is unclear. This CDR3 is built from 14 residues. Germline CDR1 reads DFQATT; CDR2 reads SNEGSKA (reference sequence). Trimming removed 1 base at V and 1 base at J, with 10 bases between. CDR3 nucleotides: TGCAGTGCTAGAGGTTGGGCAGCCCAAGAGACCCAGTACTTC. This encodes CSARGWAAQETQYF.

This clonotype has just a few counts. The CDR3 bases are TGTGCCAGCAGCTTAGTTTCGGGGGTAGTGGAGACCCAGTACTTC. Its translation is CASSLVSGVVETQYF. This chain links TRBV7-9 with TRBJ2-5, with a tentative D call TRBD2 (6 bases). CDR1 is SEHNR and CDR2 is FQNEAQ in the germline V gene (reference sequence). V gave up 1 base and J gave up 5 bases, with 14 bases separating them. The CDR3 loop spans 15 amino acids.

Here the CDR3 DNA reads TGTGCCAGCAGGACACTAGCGGGGGAGTCGAACACCGGGGAGCTGTTTTTT. It is translated as CASRTLAGESNTGELFF. The chain employs TRBV7-6 and TRBJ2-2; 11 bases match TRBD2. Germline V lookup: CDR1 SGHVS, CDR2 FNYEAQ. The CDR3 length is 17 residues. The J segment lost 0 bases and the V segment lost 6 bases, leaving 6 bases of the junction unmatched.

At least ten counts were recorded for this clonotype. The chain carries TRBV7-3 and TRBJ2-1, with D possibly matching TRBD1 (6 bases). Germline V lookup: CDR1 SGHTA, CDR2 FQGTGA. The V end lost 1 base, the J end lost 7 bases, and 17 bases lay between the germline ends. CDR3 length: 16 amino acids. CDR3 sequence (DNA): TGTGCCAGCAGCTTAATAGGGGGTTACGGAGGTAATGAGCAGTTCTTC. It yields the protein CASSLIGGYGGNEQFF.

This chain links TRBV24-1 with TRBJ2-1; D possibly uses TRBD1 or TRBD2 (5 bases each). CDR1 is KGHDR, CDR2 SFDVKD, per germline. This CDR3 spans 18 amino acids. V lost 0 bases and J 4 bases, leaving 18 bases between the germline ends. CDR3 loop: CATSDLPMSGTLYNEQFF. CDR3 nucleotide sequence: TGTGCCACCAGTGATTTGCCAATGTCCGGGACCCTGTACAATGAGCAGTTCTTC.

This clonotype was picked up a small number of times. This chain uses TRBV5-6 with TRBJ2-2; maybe TRBD1 (6 bases). Trimming shortened V by 5 bases and J by 0 bases, and 11 bases separated the two germline ends. The CDR3 is 15 amino acids. CDR1 SGHDT and CDR2 YYEEEE come from the germline V gene. The CDR3 region is CASRGQSTNTGELFF. The CDR3 bases are TGTGCCAGCAGAGGACAGAGCACGAACACCGGGGAGCTGTTTTTT.

V is TRBV7-6 and J is TRBJ2-5; D is perhaps TRBD1 (6 bases). V dropped 5 bases and J dropped 5 bases, with 9 bases sitting between them. This CDR3 region has 12 residues. The V gene's germline CDR1 is SGHVS and CDR2 FNYEAQ. Written as DNA, the CDR3 is TGTGCCAGCAGCGGGACAACGGAGACCCAGTACTTC. Translation: CASSGTTETQYF.

This clonotype occurred a few times. V usage is TRBV6-1 and J usage is TRBJ2-2; 7 bases agree with TRBD2. The CDR3 has 15 residues. The ends lost 7 bases at V and 0 bases at J; junction bases unmatched: 5. The germline V gene has CDR1 MNHNS and CDR2 SASEGT. Here the CDR3 DNA reads TGTGCCAGCACCCACGGGGGGACGAACACCGGGGAGCTGTTTTTT. This gives the protein CASTHGGTNTGELFF.

This clonotype occurred a few times. The V gene is TRBV7-8, the J gene TRBJ1-1, with D perhaps TRBD1 (6 bases). V lost 5 bases to trimming and J lost 5 bases, with 15 bases between them. Germline V lookup: CDR1 SGHVS, CDR2 FQNEAQ. The CDR3 covers 14 residues. Here the CDR3 reads CASSATQGRTEAFF. For the CDR3, the DNA is TGTGCCAGCAGCGCCACACAGGGTCGTACTGAAGCTTTCTTT.

Many counts were recorded for this clonotype. The chain has TRBV7-9 and TRBJ2-1; D unclear. The germline V and J ends were trimmed by 5 bases and 4 bases, with 6 bases remaining between them. This CDR3 region has 12 residues. The germline V gene encodes CDR1 SEHNR and CDR2 FQNEAQ (reference sequence). The CDR3 sequence is CASSPDYNEQFF. DNA for the CDR3: TGTGCCAGCAGCCCGGATTACAATGAGCAGTTCTTC.

J is TRBJ2-4 and V is TRBV2; D not resolved. Trimming removed 3 bases at V and 5 bases at J, with 14 bases between. CDR3 length: 15 residues. Germline V gives CDR1 SNHLY, CDR2 FYNNEI. The CDR3 spells CASSEATRVENIQYF. The CDR3, as DNA: TGTGCCAGCAGTGAGGCAACACGGGTAGAAAACATTCAGTACTTC.